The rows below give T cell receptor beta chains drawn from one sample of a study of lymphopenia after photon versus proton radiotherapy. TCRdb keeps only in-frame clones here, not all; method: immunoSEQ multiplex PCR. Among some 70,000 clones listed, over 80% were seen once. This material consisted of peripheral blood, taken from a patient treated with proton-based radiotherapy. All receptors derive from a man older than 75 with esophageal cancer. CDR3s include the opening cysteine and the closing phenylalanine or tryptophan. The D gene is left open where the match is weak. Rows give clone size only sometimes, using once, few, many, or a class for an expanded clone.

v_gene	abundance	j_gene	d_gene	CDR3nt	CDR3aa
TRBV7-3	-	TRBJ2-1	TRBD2	TGTGCCAGCAGCCCAGGGACTAGCAGGATGGGTGAGCAGTTCTTC	CASSPGTSRMGEQFF
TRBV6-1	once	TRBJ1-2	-	TGTGCCAGCAGTGAACGGGACTGGCGGGGCTATGGCTACACCTTC	CASSERDWRGYGYTF
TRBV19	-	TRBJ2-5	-	TGTGCCAGTAGTATAGGCCAGGGACAAGAGACCCAGTACTTC	CASSIGQGQETQYF
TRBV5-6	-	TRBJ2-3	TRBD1	TGTGCCAGCAGCTTGGAGCGGCTGACAGGGGTGAGAGATACGCAGTATTTT	CASSLERLTGVRDTQYF
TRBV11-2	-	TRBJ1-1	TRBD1	TGTGCCAGCAGCAGAATGACAGGGGATGGCACTGAAGCTTTCTTT	CASSRMTGDGTEAFF
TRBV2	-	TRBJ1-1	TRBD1	TGTGCTTCTCAGGGGGGGGATTACACTGAAGCTTTCTTT	CASQGGDYTEAFF
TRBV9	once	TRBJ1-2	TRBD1	TGTGCCAGCAGCCCGTCAGGGGGCGCATTTTATGGCTACACCTTC	CASSPSGGAFYGYTF
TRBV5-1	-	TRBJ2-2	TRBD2	TGCGCCAGCAGCACGGCGGGAGAAGTTATCGGGGAGCTGTTTTTT	CASSTAGEVIGELFF
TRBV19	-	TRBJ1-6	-	TGTGCCAGTAGTATCCGCCCCGGCGGCTTCGGTAATTCACCCCTCCACTTT	CASSIRPGGFGNSPLHF
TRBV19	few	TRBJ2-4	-	TGTGCCAGTAGCCCCGGCTGGGGGAGGCGAGCCAAAAACATTCAGTACTTC	CASSPGWGRRAKNIQYF
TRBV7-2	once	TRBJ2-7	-	TGTGCCAGCAGCTCCCTCTACGAGCAGTACTTC	CASSSLYEQYF